Many counts were recorded for the clone carrying this TCR beta chain. Its antigen is not identified. There were at least 6 micrograms of total RNA extracted from every sample. With a J-beta primer mix and a sample-barcoded 5' primer, a second PCR ran roughly 6 to 11 cycles. A template-switch adaptor containing 12 random nucleotides labeled each cDNA molecule. TCRdb used MiXCR to reprocess the 5' RACE reads, holding one entry per CDR3 protein. The sample shows 850,000 or so distinct CDR3 sequences, about 28% of them seen only once. This record belongs to a study of blood T cells in healthy people across ages. This CDR3 has 14 residues. Germline lookup yields CDR1 MNHNS and CDR2 SASEGT. Trimming took off 1 base at V and 7 bases at J, with 14 bases between the two ends. General observations from the study: Shifts in expanded clonotypes may have been confounded by donor CMV status, which was unknown.

Material for sequencing was blood. The V gene is TRBV6-1, the J gene TRBJ2-7; D call uncertain. The receptor's source is an elderly woman in good health. The CDR3 loop is CASSEVTILWEQYF. The CDR3 DNA reads TGTGCCAGCAGTGAAGTAACAATCCTTTGGGAGCAGTACTTC.